This T cell receptor (beta chain) appears in the sequencing data of a study of T cells expressing NK-cell markers. Turning to the study itself: Repertoires of TCR beta were obtained from T cells sorted as CD3+CD56+NKG2C+, CD3+CD56+NKG2C- and CD3+CD56-NKG2C+. Seropositivity for HCMV was found in seven of the eight sequenced donors, with one seronegative. Whole-study findings and limits: For a handful of donors, these clonotypes were likewise the leading ones in the CD3+CD56-NKG2C+ fraction.

Germline-derived CDR1 and CDR2 are MNHEY and SMNVEV (reference sequence). This CDR3 spans 16 amino acids. TCRdb reanalyzed the 5' RACE reads and collapses them to one entry per CDR3 protein, without DNA. The sample holds some 150,000 distinct CDR3 sequences. A note on this clonotype: Its target is not known.

This TCR came from a man aged 18 to 30 in good health. Sequences were obtained from blood T cells: a sorted CD56 or NKG2C T cell subset, CD4+ or CD8+ T cells, or bulk PBMC T cells (not recorded which). The chain recombines TRBV27 with TRBJ2-2; as DNA is missing, the TRBD1 call by TCRdb cannot be tested. The chain's CDR3 is CASSLLGVWGTGELFF.